The clone carrying this T cell receptor beta chain has only a few counts. The target antigen is unknown. Per the germline V gene, CDR1 is MRHNA and CDR2 is SNTAGT. V shed 4 bases, J shed 4 bases, and the junction held 0 bases outside the gene matches. This CDR3 spans 14 amino acids. The data belong to a study of cytomegalovirus exposure and HLA in healthy donors. Study findings and constraints: Sequencing depth across donors, presence/absence analyses assumed, was roughly uniform.

The PCR contained 60 Vbeta and 13 Jbeta primers. Assay: immunoSEQ multiplex PCR; the TCRdb copy retains only in-frame clones and omits some. This table holds some 80,000 clones, around 76% found once. This clonotype originated in a man in his forties in good health and CMV-seronegative. The chain is built from TRBV6-4 and TRBJ2-3, with 12 bases lining up with TRBD2. Sequencing was performed on PBMCs. The CDR3 region is CASSGLAGADTQYF. CDR3 DNA sequence: TGTGCCAGCAGTGGACTAGCGGGAGCAGATACGCAGTATTTT.